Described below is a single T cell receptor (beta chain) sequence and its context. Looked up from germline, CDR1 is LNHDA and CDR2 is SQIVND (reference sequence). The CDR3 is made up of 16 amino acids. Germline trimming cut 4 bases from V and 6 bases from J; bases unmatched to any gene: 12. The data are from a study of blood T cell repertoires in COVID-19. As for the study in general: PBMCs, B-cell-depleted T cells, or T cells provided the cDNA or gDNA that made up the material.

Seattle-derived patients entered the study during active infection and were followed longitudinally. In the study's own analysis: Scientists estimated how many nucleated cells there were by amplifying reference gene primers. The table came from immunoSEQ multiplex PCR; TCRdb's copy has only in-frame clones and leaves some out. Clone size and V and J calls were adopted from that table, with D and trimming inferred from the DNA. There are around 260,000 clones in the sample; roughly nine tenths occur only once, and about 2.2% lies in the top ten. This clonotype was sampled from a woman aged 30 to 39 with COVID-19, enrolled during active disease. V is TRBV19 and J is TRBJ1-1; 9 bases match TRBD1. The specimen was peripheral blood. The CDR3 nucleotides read TGTGCCAGTAGTAAGGGTCCGGCAGGACAGGGGTCTGAAGCTTTCTTT. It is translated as CASSKGPAGQGSEAFF. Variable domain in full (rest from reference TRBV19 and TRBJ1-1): DGGITQSPKYLFRKEGQNVTLSCEQNLNHDAMYWYRQDPGQGLRLIYYSQIVNDFQKGDIAEGYSVSREKKESFPLTVTSAQKNPTAFYLCASSKGPAGQGSEAFFGQGTRLTVV.